This passage covers 32 T cell receptor beta chains from one sample sequenced in a study of blood T cell repertoires in COVID-19. Generated by immunoSEQ multiplex PCR, the TCRdb table keeps only in-frame clones and is missing some. The sample records 350,000 or so clones, 83% being singletons. What was sequenced was peripheral blood. The receptors derive from a young man with active or convalescent COVID-19.

This chain links TRBV28 with TRBJ1-2; D is unresolved. The germline gives CDR1 MDHEN, CDR2 SYDVKM. The CDR3 has 12 amino acids. Trimming took off 4 bases at V and 6 bases at J, with 9 bases between the two ends. Here the CDR3 DNA reads TGTGCCAGCAGTTCAGGCCCGGATGGCTACACCTTC. Translated: CASSSGPDGYTF.

The chain carries TRBV12-2 and TRBJ2-6; the D segment call TRBD1 is taken from the table without a DNA check. TRBV12-2 is an annotated pseudogene. This CDR3 spans 18 amino acids. For the CDR3, the DNA is TGTGCAAGTCGCTTAGCGCAGGGTCCCATTTCTGGGGCCAACGTCCTGACTTTC. Its translation is CASRLAQGPISGANVLTF.

This chain connects TRBV12-3 or TRBV12-4 to TRBJ1-4, with TRBD1 matching 7 bases. This CDR3 comprises 13 residues. Trimming took 4 bases from V and 8 from J; bases not matched to a gene: 4. This chain's CDR3 is CASSWTGREKLFF. In DNA, the CDR3 is TGTGCCAGCAGTTGGACAGGACGGGAAAAACTGTTTTTT.

The sample holds many counts of this clone. The CDR3 is CASSIYRGSTDTQYF. CDR3 nucleotide sequence: TGTGCCAGTAGTATCTACAGGGGAAGCACAGATACGCAGTATTTT. V gene TRBV19 combines with J gene TRBJ2-3; 7 bases align to TRBD1. The CDR3 has 15 residues. The V gene's germline CDR1 is LNHDA and CDR2 SQIVND (reference sequence). With 3 bases clipped from V and 0 bases from J, the junction kept 3 bases outside the gene matches. The complete variable domain, with remaining parts taken from reference TRBV19 and TRBJ2-3, reads DGGITQSPKYLFRKEGQNVTLSCEQNLNHDAMYWYRQDPGQGLRLIYYSQIVNDFQKGDIAEGYSVSREKKESFPLTVTSAQKNPTAFYLCASSIYRGSTDTQYFGPGTRLTVL.

The rearrangement uses TRBV28 and TRBJ2-7; 7 bases line up with TRBD1. This CDR3 spans 13 amino acids. With V trimmed by 5 bases and J by 6 bases, 7 bases remained unmatched. Per germline, CDR1 MDHEN and CDR2 SYDVKM. The CDR3 DNA is TGTGCCAGCAGTGTCCACTCAGGGGGCGAGCAGTACTTC. Its translation is CASSVHSGGEQYF.

The V and J genes are TRBV9 and TRBJ1-6, with D maybe TRBD1 (5 bases). The CDR3 sequence is 20 residues long. V lost 2 bases to trimming and J lost 0 bases, with 21 bases between them. CDR1 and CDR2 from the germline V gene are SGDLS and YYNGEE. The CDR3, as DNA: TGTGCCAGCAGCGTGAGGACCGGCCCCGGAGGGGACTCCTATAATTCACCCCTCCACTTT. This gives the protein CASSVRTGPGGDSYNSPLHF.

CDR3 coding DNA: TGCGCCAGCAGCCGTGACATCTCCTACGAGCAGTACTTC. Encoded protein: CASSRDISYEQYF. The chain couples TRBV5-1 to TRBJ2-7, with no clear D. Between the trimmed V and J ends, which lost 4 bases and 0 bases, there was a span of 8 bases. The CDR3 sequence is 13 residues long. Germline assignment: CDR1 SGHRS and CDR2 YFSETQ.

This clone was seen more than once but under ten times. V and J are TRBV7-2 and TRBJ1-4; weak D call: TRBD1 (6 bases). The CDR3 has 14 residues. Germline values: CDR1 SGHTA, CDR2 FQGNSA. The V and J ends lost 4 bases and 4 bases respectively, with 10 bases between them. The DNA of the CDR3 is TGTGCCAGCAGCTCCGGACAGAATAATGAAAAACTGTTTTTT. This encodes CASSSGQNNEKLFF.

The genes are TRBV7-9 and TRBJ1-1; 8 bases align to TRBD1. Trimming cost V 5 bases and J 7 bases; bases outside gene matches: 15. CDR1 is SEHNR, CDR2 FQNEAQ, per germline (reference sequence). This CDR3 is 16 amino acids long. CDR3 in amino acids: CASSLFPQTGANEAFF. The CDR3 coding sequence is TGTGCCAGCAGCCTATTCCCTCAGACAGGGGCAAATGAAGCTTTCTTT.

The CDR3 DNA reads as TGTGCCTGGAGTCCCGCGGATACGCAGTATTTT. It yields the protein CAWSPADTQYF. V is TRBV30 and J is TRBJ2-3; D is undetermined. CDR1 and CDR2 from the germline V gene are GTSNPN and SVGIG (reference sequence). V gave up 2 bases and J gave up 6 bases, with 6 bases separating them. The CDR3 runs 11 residues.

V usage is TRBV4-1 and J usage is TRBJ2-2; 8 positions match TRBD2. The CDR3 runs 17 residues. J lost 4 bases, V lost 2 bases, and 9 bases had no gene match. Germline V CDR1 and CDR2: MGHRA, YSYEKL. In DNA, the CDR3 is TGCGCCAGCAGCCAAATGCTAGCGGGTATGTCCACCGGGGAGCTGTTTTTT. Translated, it gives CASSQMLAGMSTGELFF.

The V call is TRBV11-2, the J call TRBJ2-7, with 7 bases lining up with TRBD2. The CDR3 consists of 17 residues. Trimming cost V 0 bases and J 0 bases; bases outside gene matches: 8. Germline V lookup: CDR1 SGHAT, CDR2 FQNNGV. The CDR3 region is CASSLDTSSGFSYEQYF. In nucleotides, the CDR3 is TGTGCCAGCAGCTTAGATACCAGTAGCGGGTTCTCCTACGAGCAGTACTTC. Using reference TRBV11-2 and TRBJ2-7 for the parts outside the CDR3, the full variable domain is EAGVAQSPRYKIIEKRQSVAFWCNPISGHATLYWYQQILGQGPKLLIQFQNNGVVDDSQLPKDRFSAERLKGVDSTLKIQPAKLEDSAVYLCASSLDTSSGFSYEQYFGPGTRLTVT.

The rearrangement joins TRBV28 to TRBJ1-6, with a possible D match to TRBD1 (5 bases). In germline, CDR1 is MDHEN, CDR2 SYDVKM. CDR3 size: 16 residues. V was cut by 6 bases and J by 0 bases, with 12 bases left in between. This chain's CDR3 is CASRPTESSYNSPLHF. The CDR3 DNA reads TGTGCCAGCAGGCCGACAGAGAGCTCCTATAATTCACCCCTCCACTTT.

This chain uses TRBV6-5 with TRBJ2-7; maybe TRBD1 (5 bases). CDR3 length: 14 residues. Trimming pared 11 bases from V and 6 bases from J, leaving 23 bases between. Germline assignment: CDR1 MNHEY and CDR2 SVGAGI. CDR3 DNA: TGTGCCCCATCCGTCACAGGCCCGGTAGGCGAGCAGTACTTC. Translating it yields CAPSVTGPVGEQYF.

This chain connects TRBV2 to TRBJ1-5, with D uncertain. Germline V gene sequence: CDR1 SNHLY, CDR2 FYNNEI. This CDR3 comprises 16 residues. The V end was cut by 7 bases, the J end by 0 bases, with 16 bases between. This CDR3 is CASTDGLRNSNQPQHF. CDR3 DNA sequence: TGTGCCAGCACCGACGGACTCAGGAATAGCAATCAGCCCCAGCATTTT.

The CDR3 DNA reads TGTGCCAGCAGCCCTGGACAGGTTAACTACGAGCAGTACTTC. It encodes CASSPGQVNYEQYF. V and J are TRBV14 and TRBJ2-7; 7 bases fit TRBD1. Per the germline V gene, CDR1 is SGHDN and CDR2 is FVKESK. Trimming at V came to 4 bases and at J to 3 bases, leaving 6 bases not matched to a gene. This CDR3 is 14 amino acids long.

This clone was observed once. J is TRBJ2-7 and V is TRBV7-2, with 11 bases matching TRBD2. The length of the CDR3 is 16 residues. CDR1 is SGHTA and CDR2 is FQGNSA in the germline V gene. J was trimmed by 6 bases and V by 4 bases; bases with no gene match: 11. The CDR3 coding sequence is TGTGCCAGCAGCTGGATAGTACTAGCGGGAGCTACCGAGCAGTACTTC. It yields the protein CASSWIVLAGATEQYF.

The chain recombines TRBV6-5 with TRBJ1-4, with D hard to call. Germline values: CDR1 MNHEY, CDR2 SVGAGI. The CDR3 sequence is 15 residues long. Trimming removed 2 bases from V and 7 bases from J, with 14 bases in between. The CDR3 DNA reads TGTGCCAGCAGTTACGGCCGGGTGGTTCGTGAAAAACTGTTTTTT. This encodes CASSYGRVVREKLFF.

The V gene is TRBV7-2, the J gene TRBJ2-3; TRBD2 matches at 12 bases. Trimming took 4 bases from V and 7 from J; bases not matched to a gene: 9. Germline V CDR1 and CDR2: SGHTA, FQGNSA. The CDR3 consists of 16 residues. The CDR3 reads CASSSGLAGQANTQYF. CDR3 in DNA: TGTGCCAGCAGCTCAGGACTAGCGGGACAGGCCAATACGCAGTATTTT.

This chain uses TRBV11-3 with TRBJ2-7; a weak D match, TRBD1 (6 bases). In germline, CDR1 is SGHNT, CDR2 YENEEA. Trimming removed 0 bases at V and 6 bases at J, with 9 bases between. This CDR3 has 13 amino acids. The DNA of the CDR3 is TGTGCCAGCAGCTTAGATCTAGGGGGCGAGCAGTACTTC. This encodes CASSLDLGGEQYF.

This chain connects TRBV25-1 to TRBJ2-7, with D tentatively TRBD2 (6 bases). The ends were cut back, 7 bases at V and 5 bases at J, with 15 bases in the middle. Germline CDR1 and CDR2: MGHDK and SYGVNS. This CDR3 has 13 residues. The CDR3: CASTTDGSNEQYF. The CDR3 DNA reads TGTGCCAGCACAACCGACGGGAGCAACGAGCAGTACTTC.

This clone has just a few counts. The chain joins TRBV4-1 to TRBJ2-7; a weak D match, TRBD1 (5 bases). CDR1 and CDR2 (germline): MGHRA, YSYEKL. CDR3 length equals 13 residues. V gave up 4 bases and J gave up 3 bases, with 10 bases separating them. CDR3 sequence: CASSLDIYYEQYF. The CDR3 bases are TGCGCCAGCAGCCTGGACATCTACTACGAGCAGTACTTC.

The rearrangement joins TRBV14 to TRBJ1-2; TRBD1 aligns across 10 bases. CDR3 length equals 14 residues. V lost 5 bases and J lost 7; bases outside the gene matches: 7. Germline values: CDR1 SGHDN, CDR2 FVKESK. The CDR3: CASSDDRGHRGYTF. CDR3 sequence (DNA): TGTGCCAGCAGCGATGACAGGGGGCATCGTGGCTACACCTTC.

The chain joins TRBV18 to TRBJ2-7; D is ambiguous. Trimming took off 0 bases at V and 4 bases at J, with 7 bases between the two ends. The CDR3 extends over 13 amino acids. Germline V gene data show CDR1 as KGHSH and CDR2 as LQKENI. The CDR3 protein is CASSPPLAYEQYF. Here the CDR3 DNA reads TGTGCCAGCTCACCACCATTAGCATACGAGCAGTACTTC.

The chain uses TRBV2 and TRBJ2-7; TRBD2 matches 9 bases. The CDR3 consists of 18 residues. With 5 bases clipped from V and 1 base from J, the junction kept 15 bases outside the gene matches. Germline V gene lookup returns CDR1 SNHLY and CDR2 FYNNEI. CDR3 in DNA: TGTGCCAGCAGTTATTGGAGGGGTAGCGGGGGTCTATCCTACGAGCAGTACTTC. Translating gives CASSYWRGSGGLSYEQYF.

V is TRBV7-2 and J is TRBJ2-7, with 7 bases fitting TRBD2. There are 14 residues in the CDR3. Germline V gene data show CDR1 as SGHTA and CDR2 as FQGNSA. V shed 6 bases and J 4 bases; nucleotides not matched to a gene: 9. CDR3 bases: TGTGCCAGCAGATCGGTGGGAGGGCCTTACGAGCAGTACTTC. Protein product: CASRSVGGPYEQYF.

The J gene is TRBJ1-1, the V gene TRBV13, with D tentatively TRBD1 (6 bases). The CDR3 is made up of 13 amino acids. Germline V gene data show CDR1 as PRHDT and CDR2 as FYEKMQ (reference sequence). Trimming cost V 5 bases and J 4 bases, with 11 bases left between them. In nucleotides, the CDR3 is TGTGCCAGCAGCCCGGACAGTGGCACTGAAGCTTTCTTT. Translation gives CASSPDSGTEAFF. The whole variable domain, remainder taken from reference TRBV13 and TRBJ1-1, is AAGVIQSPRHLIKEKRETATLKCYPIPRHDTVYWYQQGPGQDPQFLISFYEKMQSDKGSIPDRFSAQQFSDYHSELNMSSLELGDSALYFCASSPDSGTEAFFGQGTRLTVV.

The CDR3 loop reads CASSLGQGVGVYNEQFF. The DNA of the CDR3 is TGTGCCAGCAGCTTAGGACAGGGGGTGGGGGTATACAATGAGCAGTTCTTC. The chain couples TRBV5-4 to TRBJ2-1; 10 positions agree with TRBD1. The germline V gene has CDR1 SGHNT and CDR2 YYREEE (reference sequence). Unmatched junction bases numbered 9, after V lost 2 bases and J lost 4 bases. This CDR3 is 17 amino acids long.

The J gene is TRBJ1-2, the V gene TRBV5-1; TRBD1 aligns across 8 bases. With V trimmed by 1 base and J by 7 bases, 12 bases remained unmatched. Looked up from germline, CDR1 is SGHRS and CDR2 is YFSETQ. The length of the CDR3 is 16 residues. The CDR3 reads CASSLIAAGGDSGYTF. The CDR3 region has the DNA TGCGCCAGCAGCTTGATCGCGGCAGGGGGCGACAGTGGCTACACCTTC. The full variable domain, in which reference TRBV5-1 and TRBJ1-2 provide the parts outside the CDR3, is KAGVTQTPRYLIKTRGQQVTLSCSPISGHRSVSWYQQTPGQGLQFLFEYFSETQRNKGNFPGRFSGRQFSNSRSEMNVSTLELGDSALYLCASSLIAAGGDSGYTFGSGTRLTVV.

The genes are TRBV7-2 and TRBJ2-1, with a possible D match to TRBD2 (5 bases). V was cut by 2 bases and J by 4 bases, with 18 bases left in between. Looked up from germline, CDR1 is SGHTA and CDR2 is FQGNSA. There are 17 residues in the CDR3. For the CDR3, the DNA is TGTGCCAGCAGCTTACAATCGGGCGGAGGTGCGTACAATGAGCAGTTCTTC. Amino acids: CASSLQSGGGAYNEQFF.

The chain's CDR3 is CASSSPSSWRTNSNQPQHF. CDR3 coding DNA: TGTGCCAGCTCCAGCCCTTCCTCGTGGAGGACTAATAGCAATCAGCCCCAGCATTTT. The genes are TRBV27 and TRBJ1-5; D remains ambiguous. Germline lookup yields CDR1 MNHEY and CDR2 SMNVEV (reference sequence). Trimming removed 8 bases from V and 0 bases from J, with 26 bases in between. CDR3 size: 19 residues.

The chain couples TRBV24-1 to TRBJ1-1; 9 bases are shared with TRBD1. Germline CDR1 KGHDR, CDR2 SFDVKD. The CDR3 is 15 amino acids. V lost 3 bases and J lost 7; bases outside the gene matches: 8. CDR3: CATSDLDRGRSEAFF. The CDR3 DNA reads TGTGCCACCAGTGATCTTGACAGGGGGAGGAGTGAAGCTTTCTTT.